Sequencing of this TCR beta chain was carried out in a study of T cells expressing NK-cell markers. Across the study: TCR beta repertoires came from sorted CD3+CD56+NKG2C+, CD3+CD56+NKG2C- and CD3+CD56-NKG2C+ T cells.

Study conclusions and caveats: Leadership of the CD3+CD56-NKG2C+ fraction also belonged to these clonotypes in a handful of donors.

CDR1 and CDR2 (germline): SEHNR, FQNEAQ (reference sequence). The CDR3 runs to 17 residues. Turning to this clonotype: Its antigen is unidentified.

The TCR beta cDNA came from 5'RACE template switching with UMIs. TCRdb reprocessed the 5' RACE reads and keeps a single row for each CDR3 protein, giving no DNA. The sample table sets out about 260,000 distinct CDR3 sequences. This clonotype originated in a woman between 18 and 69 years old in good health. The specimen was blood T cells: a sorted CD56 or NKG2C T cell subset, CD4+ or CD8+ T cells, or bulk PBMC T cells (not recorded which). The chain couples TRBV7-9 to TRBJ1-3. The CDR3: CASSLAGSSSSGNTIYF.